The rows below give T cell receptor beta chains drawn from one sample of a study of cytomegalovirus exposure and HLA in healthy donors. Using immunoSEQ multiplex PCR, the repertoire was profiled, and TCRdb retains in-frame clones only, with some absent. The sample includes approximately 150,000 clones, 75% to 80% of them seen just once. Material for sequencing was PBMCs. All receptors come from a woman between 35 and 50 years old in good health and CMV-seropositive. CDR3s include the opening cysteine and the closing phenylalanine or tryptophan. The D gene is left open where the match is weak. Clone size, where shown, is once, few, many, or a class for clones that have expanded.

TRBV5-1	-	TRBJ2-5	-	TGCGCCAGCAGCTTGGCGGAGGGAGGCGGACTCCAAGAGACCCAGTACTTC	CASSLAEGGGLQETQYF
TRBV6-1	-	TRBJ2-7	TRBD1	TGTGCCAGCAGTCCCGGGACAGCCCTGATCTACGAGCAGTACTTC	CASSPGTALIYEQYF
TRBV9	-	TRBJ2-3	-	TGTGCCAGCAGCGTACGGGATAGCCAACAGTATTTT	CASSVRDSQQYF
TRBV30	few	TRBJ2-7	TRBD2	TGTGCCTGGAGCCGAAAGGGACTAGCTTCCTACGAGCAGTACTTC	CAWSRKGLASYEQYF
TRBV28	-	TRBJ2-7	TRBD2	TGTGCCAGCAGTTTAGAGGGTAGCGGGAGTTATGAGCAGTACTTC	CASSLEGSGSYEQYF
TRBV28	-	TRBJ1-2	-	TGTGCCAGCAGTTTACGGAGCTATGGCTACACCTTC	CASSLRSYGYTF
TRBV5-4	-	TRBJ2-1	TRBD2	TGTGCCAGCAGCTTGGTTAGGACTAGCGGTGACAATGAGCAGTTCTTC	CASSLVRTSGDNEQFF
TRBV2	-	TRBJ2-5	TRBD1	TGTGCCAGCAGCGCTCTGACAGGGCAAGAGACCCAGTACTTC	CASSALTGQETQYF
TRBV7-8	-	TRBJ1-4	-	TGTGCCAGCAGGCGCGTCATAGCAACTAATGAAAAACTGTTTTTT	CASRRVIATNEKLFF
TRBV2	once	TRBJ1-3	TRBD1	TGTGCCAGCACTCAAGACAGGGCTGGAAACACCATATATTTT	CASTQDRAGNTIYF
TRBV5-1	-	TRBJ2-3	TRBD2	TGCGCCAGCAGCTTGGGACTAGCGGGCTACACCGCTAGCACAGATACGCAGTATTTT	CASSLGLAGYTASTDTQYF
TRBV19	-	TRBJ2-5	TRBD1	TGTGCCAGTAGTTCCCGGACAGGGAACGGGGGAGAGACCCAGTACTTC	CASSSRTGNGGETQYF
TRBV5-1	once	TRBJ1-2	-	TGCGCCAGCAGCACCGGGGAGGGTGGCTACACCTTC	CASSTGEGGYTF
TRBV11-2	once	TRBJ2-6	-	TGTGCCAGCACCCACCAGGGGGGGGCCAACGTCCTGACTTTC	CASTHQGGANVLTF
TRBV27	-	TRBJ2-6	-	TGTGCCAGCAGTTCCAGGGTTGGGGCCAACGTCCTGACTTTC	CASSSRVGANVLTF
TRBV18	-	TRBJ2-7	-	TGTGCCAGCTCACCAATCGGCGGGGACGAGCAGTACTTC	CASSPIGGDEQYF
TRBV19	once	TRBJ2-7	-	TGTGCCAGTAGTATCTCTCCAGGGTACGAGCAGTACTTC	CASSISPGYEQYF
TRBV21-1	-	TRBJ2-7	-	TGTGCCAGCAGCAAAGTTTACAGGGTGAACGAGCAGTACTTC	CASSKVYRVNEQYF
TRBV18	few	TRBJ1-1	-	TGTGCCAGCTCAGCGCCGACAGGCAACCCTGAAGCTTTCTTT	CASSAPTGNPEAFF
TRBV27	-	TRBJ2-7	TRBD1	TGTGCCAGCAGTTTATCCCCCGGACAGGGCCACGAGCAGTACTTC	CASSLSPGQGHEQYF
TRBV4-1	-	TRBJ2-1	-	TGCGCCAGCAGCCAGGGCCTAAGTCCTCCTGAGCAGTTCTTC	CASSQGLSPPEQFF
TRBV7-2	once	TRBJ2-5	-	TGTGCCAGCAGCTTTACTTTGGTCCCGACTTGGGAGACCCAGTACTTC	CASSFTLVPTWETQYF
TRBV2	-	TRBJ2-7	-	TGTGCCAGCAGCAGACAGGCCCCGTACGAGCAGTACTTC	CASSRQAPYEQYF
TRBV27	-	TRBJ2-3	-	TGTGCCAGCAGAAGAGGGAGGACAAACATATACACAGATACGCAGTATTTT	CASRRGRTNIYTDTQYF
TRBV5-6	-	TRBJ1-5	-	TGTGCCAGCAGCCCCCGGGGACAGCCCCAGCATTTT	CASSPRGQPQHF
TRBV5-1	-	TRBJ2-5	-	TGCGCCAGCAGCTGGGCTAGCAGCCAAGAGACCCAGTACTTC	CASSWASSQETQYF
TRBV7-2	-	TRBJ2-6	TRBD1	TGTGCCAGCAGCCGCATACAGGGGGGCTCTGGGGCCAACGTCCTGACTTTC	CASSRIQGGSGANVLTF
TRBV5-4	-	TRBJ2-2	TRBD2	TGTGCCAGCAGCGCCCGGGAGCGGGGGGGGAACACCGGGGAGCTGTTTTTT	CASSARERGGNTGELFF
TRBV2	-	TRBJ2-3	TRBD2	TGTGCCAGCAGTCGACGGGAGGTTGCAGATACGCAGTATTTT	CASSRREVADTQYF
TRBV10-3	-	TRBJ2-5	TRBD2	TGTGCCATCAGTGAGAGGGCTAGCGGGAGTATGGAGACCCAGTACTTC	CAISERASGSMETQYF
TRBV27	-	TRBJ2-3	TRBD2	TGTGCCAGCAGTCCCTACTTGACTAGCGGGAACACAGATACGCAGTATTTT	CASSPYLTSGNTDTQYF
TRBV11-2	-	TRBJ2-1	TRBD2	TGTGCCAGCAGCTTAGAAAAATCGGTTGCTAGCGGGAGAACAAATGAGCAGTTCTTC	CASSLEKSVASGRTNEQFF
TRBV27	few	TRBJ2-3	TRBD2	TGTGCCAGCAGTTCGGGACTAGCGGGAGGGCCTAGGCAGTATTTT	CASSSGLAGGPRQYF
TRBV18	-	TRBJ1-3	-	TGTGCCAGCTCACCCGGACAAACTGGAAACACCATATATTTT	CASSPGQTGNTIYF
TRBV1	few	TRBJ2-3	-	TGCACCAGCAGCCAAAGCGGGGAGATCACAGATACGCAGTATTTT	CTSSQSGEITDTQYF
TRBV5-1	few	TRBJ2-7	-	TGCGCCAGCAGCTCCGTTGGAGCGGGCCCCCGCGAGCAGTACTTC	CASSSVGAGPREQYF
TRBV6-5	-	TRBJ1-2	TRBD1	TGTGCCAGCAGTTACTCGAGTGTGGGACAGGCCTATGGCTACACCTTC	CASSYSSVGQAYGYTF
TRBV11-2	-	TRBJ1-6	TRBD1	TGTGCCAGCAGCCTCTACAGGGGGCTTGGTTCACCCCTCCACTTT	CASSLYRGLGSPLHF
TRBV5-4	-	TRBJ1-3	-	TGTGCCAGCAGCTTGGCCGGGTCCATCTCTGGAAACACCATATATTTT	CASSLAGSISGNTIYF
TRBV9	-	TRBJ2-1	TRBD2	TGTGCCAGCAGCGTAGGAAGTAGCGGGAGCAATGAGCAGTTCTTC	CASSVGSSGSNEQFF
TRBV27	-	TRBJ2-7	-	TGTGCCAGCAGTTTATCCCCGGGACTGACTTACGAGCAGTACTTC	CASSLSPGLTYEQYF